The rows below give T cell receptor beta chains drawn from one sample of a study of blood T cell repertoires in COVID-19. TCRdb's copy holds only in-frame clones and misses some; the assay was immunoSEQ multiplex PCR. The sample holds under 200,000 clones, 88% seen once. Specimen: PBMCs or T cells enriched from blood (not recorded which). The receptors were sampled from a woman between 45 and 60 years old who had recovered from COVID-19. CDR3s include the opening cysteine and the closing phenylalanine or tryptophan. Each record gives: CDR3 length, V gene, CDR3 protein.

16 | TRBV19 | CASSIALPPEVYGYTF
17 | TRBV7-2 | CASSLSTGGARTGELFF
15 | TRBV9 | CASSPPVAGGNEQFF
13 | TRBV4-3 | CASSQETYYEQYF
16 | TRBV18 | CASSPSASASTDTQYF
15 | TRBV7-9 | CAISRGGVVADTQYF
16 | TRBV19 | CASSTSRDREGEKLFF
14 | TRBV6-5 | CASTRDRGINEQFF
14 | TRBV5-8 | CASSPTGVNQPQHF
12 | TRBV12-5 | CASAQEVAEQYF
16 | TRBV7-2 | CASSLLSMLGDTEAFF
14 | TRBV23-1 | CASRCPRVKETQYF
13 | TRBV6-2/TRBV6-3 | CASSLGSNYGYTF
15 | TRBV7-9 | CASSLLQVMNTEAFF
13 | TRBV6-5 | CASSWGQNTEAFF
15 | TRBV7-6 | CASSPKGGASDTQYF
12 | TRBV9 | CASSGLFGELFF
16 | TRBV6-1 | CASSELGQGFRQPQHF
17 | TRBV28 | CASTTRGRGGGRNTIYF
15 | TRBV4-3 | CASSQTGQGGNGYTF
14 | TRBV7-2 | CASSLRRLNTEAFF
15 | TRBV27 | CASSLLRGGGYEQYF
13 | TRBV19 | CASSIAGQKAAFF
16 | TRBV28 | CASTEQVGGGNQPQHF
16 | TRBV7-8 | CASSAPGTGRNQPQHF
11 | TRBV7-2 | CASRQGYGYTF
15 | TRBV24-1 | CATSDYGGENEKLFF